The 25 T cell receptor beta chains given below trace back to one sample, sequenced in a study of T cell responses to AZD1222 COVID-19 vaccine. Repertoires were generated with immunoSEQ multiplex PCR, while TCRdb's copy carries only in-frame clones and drops some. The listing contains about 140,000 clones. The sequenced sample was peripheral blood. The receptors shown here come from an adult in good health.

The V and J genes are TRBV6-2 or TRBV6-3 and TRBJ1-1, with D unresolved. V lost 4 bases, J lost 1 base, and 10 bases lay in between. Germline CDR1 and CDR2: MNHEY and SVGEGT. The CDR3 is made up of 14 amino acids. CDR3 residues: CASSWAGENTEAFF. For the CDR3, the DNA is TGTGCCAGCAGTTGGGCCGGGGAGAACACTGAAGCTTTCTTT.

This chain joins TRBV11-2 and TRBJ2-7; 12 bases line up with TRBD2. The germline V gene encodes CDR1 SGHAT and CDR2 FQNNGV. V lost 4 bases, J lost 6 bases, and 7 bases stayed unmatched. This CDR3 region has 15 residues. CDR3 residues: CASSSRTSGDSEQYF. CDR3 in DNA: TGTGCCAGCAGCTCTAGGACTAGCGGGGATAGCGAGCAGTACTTC. Full variable domain (remainder filled in from reference TRBV11-2 and TRBJ2-7): EAGVAQSPRYKIIEKRQSVAFWCNPISGHATLYWYQQILGQGPKLLIQFQNNGVVDDSQLPKDRFSAERLKGVDSTLKIQPAKLEDSAVYLCASSSRTSGDSEQYFGPGTRLTVT.

J is TRBJ1-1 and V is TRBV5-4, with D maybe TRBD1 (6 bases). Deletions cut 4 bases from V and 0 bases from J, with 13 bases between. CDR1 and CDR2 (germline): SGHNT, YYREEE (reference sequence). The CDR3 covers 15 residues. CDR3 residues: CASSPGRGMNTEAFF. The CDR3 DNA sequence: TGTGCCAGCAGCCCCGGCAGGGGCATGAACACTGAAGCTTTCTTT.

This sequence joins TRBV30 and TRBJ1-2; D remains unclear. Trimming left V 3 bases short and J 2 bases short, with 16 bases between. Germline V lookup: CDR1 GTSNPN, CDR2 SVGIG (reference sequence). This CDR3 is 15 amino acids long. CDR3 region: CAWRIVTRTNYGYTF. As DNA, the CDR3 is TGTGCCTGGAGAATCGTGACACGTACCAACTATGGCTACACCTTC.

Note on this clone: In the same sample, other DNA sequences code for this CDR3. V is TRBV18 and J is TRBJ1-2, with D possibly matching TRBD1 (5 bases). CDR1 KGHSH and CDR2 LQKENI come from the germline V gene. Trimming took off 3 bases at V and 4 bases at J, with 9 bases between the two ends. CDR3 size: 13 residues. The CDR3, as DNA: TGTGCCAGCTCACCTTCGGGGGGCTATGGCTACACCTTC. Encoded protein: CASSPSGGYGYTF.

The rearrangement links TRBV5-1 to TRBJ1-1; 10 bases line up with TRBD1. V lost 3 bases and J lost 1; bases outside the gene matches: 9. This CDR3 contains 17 residues. Looked up from germline, CDR1 is SGHRS and CDR2 is YFSETQ. The DNA of the CDR3 is TGCGCCAGCAGCTCCCACCGACAGGGGGCCGGGAACACTGAAGCTTTCTTT. Translating it yields CASSSHRQGAGNTEAFF.

The chain links TRBV29-1 to TRBJ2-7, with 7 bases fitting TRBD2. V lost 4 bases, J lost 3 bases, and 6 bases stayed unmatched. CDR1 is SQVTM and CDR2 is ANQGSEA in the germline V gene. This CDR3 contains 13 residues. The CDR3: CSVGGGDGYEQYF. The DNA of the CDR3 is TGCAGCGTTGGTGGGGGGGACGGCTACGAGCAGTACTTC.

This chain joins TRBV6-5 and TRBJ2-1, with D possibly being TRBD1 (6 bases). The CDR3 is 15 residues long. Germline lookup yields CDR1 MNHEY and CDR2 SVGAGI. V was clipped by 7 bases and J by 0 bases, with 13 bases between them. CDR3 in DNA: TGTGCCAGCAAATCCACAGGGCTCTCCTACAATGAGCAGTTCTTC. Translation gives CASKSTGLSYNEQFF.

The genes are TRBV2 and TRBJ1-6; TRBD1 matches 8 bases. V dropped 5 bases and J dropped 7; count of bases not matched to a gene: 7. The CDR3 runs 15 residues. Germline-derived CDR1 and CDR2 are SNHLY and FYNNEI. The chain's CDR3 is CASSPGQAQNSPLHF. CDR3 sequence (DNA): TGTGCCAGCAGTCCGGGACAGGCCCAAAATTCACCCCTCCACTTT.

The chain employs TRBV6-5 and TRBJ2-7; D perhaps matches TRBD1 (6 bases). Between the trimmed V and J ends, which lost 0 bases and 2 bases, there was a span of 11 bases. Germline V CDR1 and CDR2: MNHEY, SVGAGI. This CDR3 has 15 residues. In nucleotides, the CDR3 is TGTGCCAGCAGTTACTCGGGGGCGTATCCCTACGAGCAGTACTTC. It is translated as CASSYSGAYPYEQYF.

The rearrangement links TRBV11-3 to TRBJ1-1, with D perhaps TRBD1 (6 bases). Germline V CDR1 and CDR2: SGHNT, YENEEA. V dropped 1 base and J dropped 4 bases, with 7 bases sitting between them. The CDR3 loop spans 13 amino acids. CDR3 nucleotides: TGTGCCAGCAGCTTAGGGGGGCGCACTGAAGCTTTCTTT. It codes for CASSLGGRTEAFF.

J is TRBJ1-2 and V is TRBV18, with 10 nucleotides matching TRBD1. Unmatched junction bases numbered 4, after V lost 2 bases and J lost 4 bases. This CDR3 region has 15 residues. The germline CDR1 and CDR2 sequences are KGHSH and LQKENI. DNA for the CDR3: TGTGCCAGCTCACCATCCCGGACAGGGGGCTATGGCTACACCTTC. Protein: CASSPSRTGGYGYTF.

The chain couples TRBV6-5 to TRBJ2-7, with TRBD1 identical over 9 bases. The J segment lost 2 bases and the V segment lost 6 bases, leaving 8 bases of the junction unmatched. The CDR3 extends over 15 amino acids. Looked up from germline, CDR1 is MNHEY and CDR2 is SVGAGI. CDR3 in amino acids: CASRDPGQGAYEQYF. The CDR3 DNA reads as TGTGCCAGCAGGGATCCGGGACAGGGAGCCTACGAGCAGTACTTC.

DNA for the CDR3: TGCAGCGTTGTGGGTGACCGGCGACCCTATGGCTACACCTTC. Translating gives CSVVGDRRPYGYTF. V usage is TRBV29-1 and J usage is TRBJ1-2; no reliable D call. The CDR3 length is 14 residues. Deletions cut 4 bases from V and 4 bases from J, with 16 bases between. In germline, CDR1 is SQVTM, CDR2 ANQGSEA.

The chain joins TRBV5-1 to TRBJ1-4; the match to TRBD1 covers 11 bases. V shed 2 bases, J shed 8 bases, and the junction held 11 bases outside the gene matches. The CDR3 has 17 residues. Per the germline V gene, CDR1 is SGHRS and CDR2 is YFSETQ. CDR3 DNA: TGCGCCAGCAGCTTCAATCGGCCGGGACAGGGGGGCGAAAAACTGTTTTTT. This codes for CASSFNRPGQGGEKLFF.

The gene calls are TRBV5-1 and TRBJ1-6; TRBD1 is a possible D gene (6 bases). CDR1 SGHRS and CDR2 YFSETQ come from the germline V gene. V was cut by 1 base and J by 7 bases, with 12 bases left in between. This CDR3 comprises 15 residues. CDR3 nucleotide sequence: TGCGCCAGCAGCTTGAATGCAGGGGCCAATTCACCCCTCCACTTT. Protein sequence: CASSLNAGANSPLHF.

V gene TRBV18 combines with J gene TRBJ1-4, with D hard to call. Looked up from germline, CDR1 is KGHSH and CDR2 is LQKENI. This CDR3 contains 13 residues. Trimming cost V 3 bases and J 7 bases, with 9 bases left between them. This chain's CDR3 is CASSPGRSEKLFF. The CDR3 nucleotides read TGTGCCAGCTCACCGGGTAGGAGTGAAAAACTGTTTTTT.

The CDR3 coding sequence is TGTGCCAGCAGCCAAGATAGCGTTTCTGGAAACACCATATATTTT. Encoded protein: CASSQDSVSGNTIYF. The gene calls are TRBV3-1 (or the pseudogene TRBV3-2) and TRBJ1-3; D is unresolved. From germline, CDR1 is LGHDT and CDR2 YNNKEL (reference sequence). CDR3 length equals 15 residues. Deletions cut 0 bases from V and 1 base from J, with 7 bases between.

The chain joins TRBV5-5 to TRBJ1-1; unclear D gene. The V end was cut by 2 bases, the J end by 1 base, with 9 bases between. This CDR3 has 14 residues. Germline V lookup: CDR1 SGHKS, CDR2 YYEKEE (reference sequence). The CDR3 DNA is TGTGCCAGCAGCTTTTTTAAGTCGAACACTGAAGCTTTCTTT. This gives the protein CASSFFKSNTEAFF. Supplemented by reference TRBV5-5 and TRBJ1-1, the full variable domain reads DAGVTQSPTHLIKTRGQQVTLRCSPISGHKSVSWYQQVLGQGPQFIFQYYEKEERGRGNFPDRFSARQFPNYSSELNVNALLLGDSALYLCASSFFKSNTEAFFGQGTRLTVV.

The chain couples TRBV5-1 to TRBJ2-2; D unresolved. V gave up 0 bases and J gave up 2 bases, with 8 bases separating them. There are 15 residues in the CDR3. From germline, CDR1 is SGHRS and CDR2 YFSETQ. CDR3 DNA: TGCGCCAGCAGCTTGGGGATAGCCAACACCGGGGAGCTGTTTTTT. Its protein product is CASSLGIANTGELFF.

This chain links TRBV5-1 with TRBJ1-1; TRBD1 might be the D (5 bases). The germline CDR1 and CDR2 sequences are SGHRS and YFSETQ. V shed 1 base and J shed 0 bases, with 10 bases lying between them. The CDR3 is made up of 15 amino acids. Written as DNA, the CDR3 is TGCGCCAGCAGCTTGTCTGGGACGGTGAACACTGAAGCTTTCTTT. This encodes CASSLSGTVNTEAFF.

J is TRBJ2-3 and V is TRBV5-1; D is unclear. The CDR3 consists of 16 residues. From germline, CDR1 is SGHRS and CDR2 YFSETQ. The ends were cut back, 1 base at V and 1 base at J, with 13 bases in the middle. CDR3 DNA: TGCGCCAGCAGCTTGACGGGTCTTACGGGCACAGATACGCAGTATTTT. Translation: CASSLTGLTGTDTQYF.

V gene TRBV25-1 combines with J gene TRBJ2-1; TRBD1 matches at 7 bases. The trim removed 2 bases at V and 5 bases at J, leaving 3 bases unmatched. This CDR3 region has 14 residues. Germline CDR1 is MGHDK and CDR2 is SYGVNS. The CDR3 is CASSEHTGDNEQFF. CDR3 DNA sequence: TGTGCCAGCAGTGAACATACAGGGGACAATGAGCAGTTCTTC.

The chain couples TRBV7-2 to TRBJ1-3, with TRBD1 matching over 7 bases. This CDR3 is 14 amino acids long. With 6 bases clipped from V and 4 bases from J, the junction kept 6 bases outside the gene matches. The V gene's germline CDR1 is SGHTA and CDR2 FQGNSA. CDR3 sequence (DNA): TGTGCCAGCAGACCAGGGACAGAGGGAAACACCATATATTTT. It codes for CASRPGTEGNTIYF. The complete variable domain, with remaining parts taken from reference TRBV7-2 and TRBJ1-3, reads GAGVSQSPSNKVTEKGKDVELRCDPISGHTALYWYRQSLGQGLEFLIYFQGNSAPDKSGLPSDRFSAERTGGSVSTLTIQRTQQEDSAVYLCASRPGTEGNTIYFGEGSWLTVV.

The rearrangement links TRBV6-2 or TRBV6-3 to TRBJ1-5; D is unresolved. Germline V CDR1 and CDR2: MNHEY, SVGEGT. CDR3 length equals 14 residues. With 2 bases removed from V and 4 bases from J, the gap between germline ends came to 9 bases. The CDR3 spells CASSYIFENQPQHF. The CDR3 coding sequence is TGTGCCAGCAGTTACATCTTCGAAAATCAGCCCCAGCATTTT.